A single sample gave rise to the 19 T cell receptor beta chains below, sequenced in a study of regulatory T cells in long-lasting Graves disease. Stated time point: newly diagnosed GD, antithyroid drugs for less than 3 months. Extracted PBMC RNA gave rise to the TCR library. Both iRepertoire HTBI primers and Arm-PCR of CDR3 regions were used to build the TCR beta libraries. TCRdb processed the multiplex PCR reads anew with MiXCR; each CDR3 protein has one entry. The sample has 320,000 or so distinct CDR3 sequences; 15% to 20% are singletons. The sequencing used peripheral blood mononuclear cells (PBMCs), collected at new diagnosis, from a patient treated with antithyroid drugs. These receptors all stem from a female donor with Graves disease.

A remark on this clonotype: This clone may be a read error of a much larger clone one base away. The chain couples TRBV15 to TRBJ2-7; perhaps TRBD2 as D (7 bases). Trimming removed 5 bases from V and 5 bases from J, with 16 bases in between. Germline CDR1 is LNHNV and CDR2 is YYDKDF (reference sequence). This CDR3 spans 14 amino acids. CDR3 coding DNA: TGTGCCACCAGCCCCGGTGGGGGGGCGGACGAGCAGTACTTC. Translation gives CATSPGGGADEQYF.

This clonotype was seen a handful of times. This chain uses TRBV20-1 with TRBJ2-7; 12 bases match TRBD2. The CDR3 loop spans 15 amino acids. J lost 3 bases, V lost 0 bases, and 3 bases had no gene match. CDR1 DFQATT and CDR2 SNEGSKA come from the germline V gene (reference sequence). CDR3: CSARERTSGVYEQYF. The CDR3 nucleotides are TGCAGTGCTAGAGAACGGACTAGCGGGGTCTACGAGCAGTACTTC.

This clonotype was observed at least ten times. V and J are TRBV12-3 or TRBV12-4 and TRBJ1-2; unclear D gene. The CDR3 is 12 residues long. Trimming pared 6 bases from V and 8 bases from J, leaving 13 bases between. The CDR3 protein is CASSLRPGGYTF. The CDR3 DNA reads as TGTGCCAGCAGCCTCCGGCCCGGAGGCTACACCTTC.

This rearrangement joins TRBV28 to TRBJ2-5, with D possibly called TRBD1 or TRBD2 (6 bases each). V shed 6 bases and J shed 5 bases, with 19 bases lying between them. The CDR3 totals 15 residues. The germline CDR1 and CDR2 sequences are MDHEN and SYDVKM. The CDR3 sequence is CASSVTGGPGETQYF. DNA for the CDR3: TGTGCCAGCAGCGTCACCGGGGGCCCGGGGGAGACCCAGTACTTC.

This clonotype was seen at least ten times. This chain uses TRBV24-1 with TRBJ2-7, with 15 bases matching TRBD2. Trimming removed 4 bases from V and 1 base from J; junction bases left unmatched: 4. This CDR3 spans 17 amino acids. Germline values: CDR1 KGHDR, CDR2 SFDVKD. The CDR3 reads CATSEGTSGRRSYEQYF. CDR3 DNA sequence: TGTGCCACCAGTGAGGGGACTAGCGGGAGGAGGTCCTACGAGCAGTACTTC.

This clonotype has ten or more counts. V usage is TRBV5-1 and J usage is TRBJ2-3; 9 bases map to TRBD2. Per the germline V gene, CDR1 is SGHRS and CDR2 is YFSETQ. There are 16 residues in the CDR3. J was trimmed by 2 bases and V by 4 bases; bases with no gene match: 8. DNA for the CDR3: TGCGCCAGCAGCAGAACTAGCGGGCTTACCACAGATACGCAGTATTTT. Translation gives CASSRTSGLTTDTQYF.

This clonotype was picked up many times. The chain is built from TRBV3-1 and TRBJ1-6; D remains ambiguous. CDR3 length: 13 residues. Germline assignment: CDR1 LGHDT and CDR2 YNNKEL (reference sequence). V was clipped by 3 bases and J by 9 bases, with 9 bases between them. CDR3 nucleotide sequence: TGTGCCAGCAGCCAGGATCTAGGTTCACCCCTCCACTTT. It translates to CASSQDLGSPLHF.

The CDR3 spells CASSSVVGLAGGRGTDTQYF. DNA of the CDR3: TGTGCCAGCAGCTCCGTAGTGGGACTAGCGGGAGGGCGGGGCACAGATACGCAGTATTTT. This chain joins TRBV7-2 and TRBJ2-3; 16 bases fit TRBD2. CDR3 length equals 20 residues. Looked up from germline, CDR1 is SGHTA and CDR2 is FQGNSA. J was trimmed by 1 base and V by 4 bases; bases with no gene match: 11.

This clonotype was seen repeatedly, ten times or more. The chain carries TRBV28 and TRBJ2-3; D possibly corresponds to TRBD2 (5 bases). Germline V gene sequence: CDR1 MDHEN, CDR2 SYDVKM. The CDR3 runs to 14 residues. V shed 2 bases and J shed 2 bases, with 8 bases lying between them. DNA for the CDR3: TGTGCCAGCAGTTTACACGACTACACAGATACGCAGTATTTT. It codes for CASSLHDYTDTQYF.

Concerning this clonotype: Possible read error: a much larger clone is one base away. The genes are TRBV30 and TRBJ1-2; D unclear. The ends were cut back, 8 bases at V and 4 bases at J, with 17 bases in the middle. The CDR3 is 13 residues long. Germline V lookup: CDR1 GTSNPN, CDR2 SVGIG (reference sequence). DNA for the CDR3: TGTGCCCGCCCGGCTTCCGGAAGCTATGGCTACACCTTC. Translated, it gives CARPASGSYGYTF.

This clonotype occurred many times. This rearrangement joins TRBV24-1 to TRBJ2-3; 8 bases fit TRBD1. Germline V gene lookup returns CDR1 KGHDR and CDR2 SFDVKD. This CDR3 region has 20 residues. Unmatched junction bases numbered 25, after V lost 6 bases and J lost 6 bases. CDR3 DNA: TGTGCCACCAGTCCCACACGGACAGGGTACGGGGGCCAGTTTAGCGATACGCAGTATTTT. It encodes CATSPTRTGYGGQFSDTQYF.

This clonotype was seen many times. The gene calls are TRBV12-3 or TRBV12-4 and TRBJ2-7, with a possible D match to TRBD1 (6 bases). This CDR3 is built from 14 residues. The V and J ends lost 4 bases and 3 bases respectively, with 13 bases between them. For the CDR3, the DNA is TGTGCCAGCAGTTCCCCTGACAGGCACTACGAGCAGTACTTC. It yields the protein CASSSPDRHYEQYF.

This clonotype has ten or more counts. The J gene is TRBJ2-3, the V gene TRBV12-3 or TRBV12-4; 11 bases align to TRBD2. The J segment lost 1 base and the V segment lost 0 bases, leaving 12 bases of the junction unmatched. The CDR3 totals 20 residues. The CDR3 loop is CASSLASLGLAAHGTDTQYF. In DNA, the CDR3 is TGTGCCAGCAGTTTAGCGAGTTTGGGACTAGCGGCTCACGGCACAGATACGCAGTATTTT.

This clonotype was detected many times. Here the CDR3 reads CASSAGLAGGSDTQYF. Written as DNA, the CDR3 is TGCGCCAGCAGCGCGGGACTAGCGGGAGGGTCAGATACGCAGTATTTT. V usage is TRBV5-1 and J usage is TRBJ2-3, with 16 bases aligning to TRBD2. Germline-derived CDR1 and CDR2 are SGHRS and YFSETQ. The CDR3 totals 16 residues. The junction had 3 bases not matched to a gene; V was cut back by 4 bases and J by 4 bases.

This clonotype was counted a few times. A much larger clone sits a single nucleotide away, making a read error possible. In this CDR3 the conserved last residue, phenylalanine or tryptophan, is missing, so a read error is likely. The limits of the CDR3 on the DNA are not certain, so only TCRdb's listed CDR3 is given. The J gene is TRBJ1-5, the V gene TRBV4-1; the table names TRBD1, a call not compared with the DNA. The CDR3 is 13 residues long, ends included. Germline V gene lookup returns CDR1 MGHRA and CDR2 YSYEKL. The CDR3 loop reads CASSPSGQGPKHS.

This clonotype was counted ten times or more. The gene calls are TRBV30 and TRBJ2-4, with TRBD1 matching over 10 bases. Germline CDR1 GTSNPN, CDR2 SVGIG (reference sequence). This CDR3 contains 14 residues. The trim removed 5 bases at V and 7 bases at J, leaving 8 bases unmatched. The CDR3 sequence: CAWGRGTGDNIQYF. In DNA, the CDR3 is TGTGCCTGGGGGCGAGGGACAGGGGACAACATTCAGTACTTC.

This clonotype was found many times. The genes are TRBV10-3 and TRBJ1-2; D is uncertain. Trimming removed 0 bases from V and 1 base from J, with 12 bases in between. The germline CDR1 and CDR2 sequences are ENHRY and SYGVKD. CDR3 size: 16 residues. The CDR3 is CAISESGTGFNYGYTF. Here the CDR3 DNA reads TGTGCCATCAGTGAGTCGGGAACGGGATTTAACTATGGCTACACCTTC.

Ten or more counts support this clonotype. The chain employs TRBV7-9 and TRBJ1-1; D remains unclear. The CDR3 is 9 amino acids. CDR1 SEHNR and CDR2 FQNEAQ come from the germline V gene (reference sequence). Trimming shortened V by 5 bases and J by 9 bases, and 4 bases separated the two germline ends. The CDR3 sequence is CASSPQAFF. The CDR3 region has the DNA TGTGCCAGCAGCCCACAAGCTTTCTTT.

This clonotype was counted at least ten times. The V gene is TRBV27, the J gene TRBJ1-1; D not resolved. CDR3 length: 13 amino acids. V lost 4 bases and J lost 0, with 6 bases in between. The germline V gene has CDR1 MNHEY and CDR2 SMNVEV (reference sequence). The CDR3 bases are TGTGCCAGCAGTTACGTCGTGAACACTGAAGCTTTCTTT. This codes for CASSYVVNTEAFF.